A selection of T cell receptor beta chains follows, all from one sample in a study of spatial heterogeneity in lung cancer. From the 5' RACE reads, TCRdb called clonotypes with MiXCR, one entry per CDR3 protein. Among roughly 39,000 distinct CDR3 sequences, approximately 6.3% were seen once, and the ten largest hold about 39%. Material: PBMCs, obtained at surgery. These receptors originate from a female donor with early-stage non-small cell lung cancer. Each CDR3 is given with its conserved first and last residue. D genes are given only for firm matches. Size tells how often a clone was seen (once, few, many) or the class of an expanded clone, and some rows leave it out.

D gene	clone size	V gene	J gene	CDR3 DNA	CDR3 protein
TRBD2	many	TRBV7-2	TRBJ2-1	TGTGCCAGCAGCGCCCACGGACTAGCGGTTTACAATGAGCAGTTCTTC	CASSAHGLAVYNEQFF
-	-	TRBV4-1	TRBJ2-5	TGCGCCAGCAGCCAAGATGGGGAGGCTTCACCCCGAGAGACCCAGTACTTC	CASSQDGEASPRETQYF
-	many	TRBV2	TRBJ2-5	TGTGCCAGCATCCAAGATGGTGGCGGGGCGGAGTTC	CASIQDGGGAEF
-	medium-sized	TRBV6-2/TRBV6-3	TRBJ2-7	TGTGCCAGCAGTTACGGTGGGACCGCGTACGAGCAGTACTTC	CASSYGGTAYEQYF
-	many	TRBV20-1	TRBJ1-2	TGCAGTGCTAGAGATCGGGTTGGCTACACCTTC	CSARDRVGYTF
-	many	TRBV20-1	TRBJ1-2	TGCAGTGCTAAATGGACGAACCTCTATGGCTACACCTTC	CSAKWTNLYGYTF
-	few	TRBV27	TRBJ2-3	TGTGCCACCCAGGAGAGGGTGAACACAGATACGCAGTATTTT	CATQERVNTDTQYF
-	few	TRBV25-1	TRBJ1-6	TGTGCCAGCAGCCTCCGGAGGGGGATTTCACCCCTCCACTTT	CASSLRRGISPLHF
-	few	TRBV28	TRBJ1-5	TGTGCCAGCAGTTTGGGGGGTTTCGGCAATCAGCCCCAGCATTTT	CASSLGGFGNQPQHF
-	few	TRBV12-3/TRBV12-4	TRBJ2-3	TGTGCCAGCAGTTTAAGGGGAATCAGCACAGATACGCAGTATTTT	CASSLRGISTDTQYF
-	-	TRBV11-2	TRBJ1-1	TGTGCCAGCAGCTCAGGGTTGAACACTGAAGCTTTCTTT	CASSSGLNTEAFF
-	many	TRBV12-3/TRBV12-4	TRBJ1-5	TGTGCCAGCACCGAAACAGGGAGTCAGCCCCAGCATTTT	CASTETGSQPQHF
TRBD2	-	TRBV28	TRBJ2-3	TGTGCCAGCAGTTCCCGCGGGGGGGCCTCCAATACGCAGTATTTT	CASSSRGGASNTQYF
-	few	TRBV6-5	TRBJ2-3	TGTGCCAGCAGTTTAGGCCTTAGCACAGATACGCAGTATTTT	CASSLGLSTDTQYF
TRBD1	few	TRBV14	TRBJ2-5	TGTGCCAGCAGCTCCGGGACAGGGGGCCGGGAGGAGACCCAGTACTTC	CASSSGTGGREETQYF
-	many	TRBV5-1	TRBJ2-5	TGCGCCAGCAGCTTATCGGACAGTCAGGAGACCCAGTACTTC	CASSLSDSQETQYF
-	few	TRBV12-3/TRBV12-4	TRBJ1-5	TGTGCCAGCAGCCCGACAGATTATAGCAATCAGCCCCAGCATTTT	CASSPTDYSNQPQHF
-	many	TRBV5-4	TRBJ1-3	TGTGCCAGCAGCTTCAAGAGCTCTGGAAACACCATATATTTT	CASSFKSSGNTIYF
TRBD1	many	TRBV19	TRBJ1-5	TGTGCCAGTAGTCCACCCGGGACAGGGGGATGGCCCCAGCATTTT	CASSPPGTGGWPQHF
-	medium-sized	TRBV18	TRBJ2-5	TGTGCCAGCTCCCAGGCAGAGACCCAGTACTTC	CASSQAETQYF
TRBD2	-	TRBV20-1	TRBJ2-4	TGCAGTGCTACTCCGGGACTAGCGGGGGGGCCGAACATTCAGTACTTC	CSATPGLAGGPNIQYF
-	few	TRBV20-1	TRBJ2-7	TGCAGTGCTCGGGGAACAGGGCCCGAGCAGTACTTC	CSARGTGPEQYF
TRBD2	few	TRBV6-5	TRBJ2-7	TGTGCCAGCAGGACGTCTAGCGGGGTAGGGACCTACGAGCAGTACTTC	CASRTSSGVGTYEQYF
-	few	TRBV18	TRBJ2-5	TGTGCCAGCTCACCGTCCCGATTTATTGGGGAAAAAGAGACCCAGTACTTC	CASSPSRFIGEKETQYF
TRBD1	-	TRBV6-2/TRBV6-3	TRBJ1-2	TGTGCCAGCAGTTACCCCCGCGTGGACAGGGGACTTATTAACTATGGCTACACCTTC	CASSYPRVDRGLINYGYTF
-	many	TRBV28	TRBJ2-5	TGTGCCAGCAGGCGGATTCAAGAGACCCAGTACTTC	CASRRIQETQYF
TRBD1	few	TRBV7-2	TRBJ1-1	TGTGCCAGCAGCCAGAACAGGGGCATGAACACTGAAGCTTTCTTT	CASSQNRGMNTEAFF
TRBD1	-	TRBV12-3/TRBV12-4	TRBJ1-1	TGTGCCAGCAGTTTCGGGACAGGGGGCACTGAAGCTTTCTTT	CASSFGTGGTEAFF
-	few	TRBV4-3	TRBJ1-2	TGCGCCAGCAGCCAAGATTTGCTCGTGGCGGGCTACACCTTC	CASSQDLLVAGYTF
-	many	TRBV12-3/TRBV12-4	TRBJ2-1	TGTGCCAGCACCTTGCCATTGGGGGATGAGCAGTTCTTC	CASTLPLGDEQFF
-	few	TRBV19	TRBJ1-1	TGTGCCAGTAGTCGGATCCGGGCCTCCACCATGGCTGAAGCTTTCTTT	CASSRIRASTMAEAFF
-	few	TRBV3-1	TRBJ1-2	TGTGCCAGCAGCCAACCGGACAGTTACTATGGCTACACCTTC	CASSQPDSYYGYTF
-	-	TRBV6-5	TRBJ2-4	TGTGCCAGCAGTTACTCGGCCCGGAAAGACATTCAGTACTTC	CASSYSARKDIQYF
-	few	TRBV20-1	TRBJ1-5	TGCAGTGCCCAGCAGGGTGCCAATCAGCCCCAGCATTTT	CSAQQGANQPQHF
-	-	TRBV7-3	TRBJ1-1	TGTGCCAGCAGCTTAAAGGGAGCAGAAAGTAGCACTGAAGCTTTCTTT	CASSLKGAESSTEAFF
-	-	TRBV7-2	TRBJ1-5	TGTGCCAGCAGCTTTTCCTCCCGTGGCGGGCAGGGCGGTCAGCCCCAGCATTTT	CASSFSSRGGQGGQPQHF
-	-	TRBV28	TRBJ2-7	TGTGCCAGCAGTTTTGTCACCCCACGCGAGCAGTACTTC	CASSFVTPREQYF
TRBD1	many	TRBV5-1	TRBJ1-6	TGCGCCAGCAGCCCGGGACAGGGTGCATCACCCCTCCACTTT	CASSPGQGASPLHF
-	-	TRBV7-2	TRBJ1-1	TGTGCCAGCAGCTTAGACAGCGGGACTGAAGCTTTCTTT	CASSLDSGTEAFF
-	-	TRBV4-2	TRBJ2-5	TGTGCCAGCAGCCAAGAAAAGGGGCGCGGGACCCAGTACTTC	CASSQEKGRGTQYF
-	many	TRBV20-1	TRBJ1-1	TGCAGTGCTAGAGATAACTGGAACACTGAAGCTTTCTTT	CSARDNWNTEAFF
-	-	TRBV5-6	TRBJ1-1	TGTGCCACCCGACCCGAACAGATGAACACTGAAGCTTTCTTT	CATRPEQMNTEAFF
-	few	TRBV12-3/TRBV12-4	TRBJ2-7	TGTGCCAGCAGCTATCAGCGGGCCGAGCAGTACTTC	CASSYQRAEQYF
TRBD1	few	TRBV10-3	TRBJ2-7	TGTGCCATCAGTGGGGGACAGGGAGGGACCTACGAGCAGTACTTC	CAISGGQGGTYEQYF
-	many	TRBV5-1	TRBJ2-1	TGCGCCAGCAGCTCCTCCCTTTACGGGAATGAGCAGTTCTTC	CASSSSLYGNEQFF
TRBD1	-	TRBV28	TRBJ1-5	TGTGCCAGCAGTCCGCGGGACAGGGGCAATCAGCCCCAGCATTTT	CASSPRDRGNQPQHF
TRBD2	few	TRBV30	TRBJ2-3	TGTGCCTGGAGTGTACTTGCGGGGGGGACAGATACGCAGTATTTT	CAWSVLAGGTDTQYF
TRBD1	many	TRBV4-1	TRBJ1-5	TGCGCCAGCAGCCAGGGACAGGGGGGGAATCAGCCCCAGCATTTT	CASSQGQGGNQPQHF